What follows describes a single T cell receptor beta chain. The antigen remains undetermined. These data originate in a study of T cells in Graves' hyperthyroidism and ophthalmopathy. Findings of the study overall: Ophthalmopathy was model-predicted a median roughly 6.5 months pre-onset. Most expanded thyroid clonotypes above 0.001 also appeared in blood.

It was RNA transcripts that yielded the amplified TCR beta CDR3 regions. With the HTBI primer set, the TCR CDR3 went through a first round of RT-PCR. TCRdb re-analysed the multiplex PCR reads in MiXCR, keeping a single row per CDR3 protein. This sample has 550,000 to 850,000 distinct CDR3 sequences; under 20% occur once, and the top ten carry over 15%. Exclusion of patients followed from uncontrolled infection, other autoimmune disease, pregnancy or lactation. The TCR originated in a woman aged 45-65 years with Graves' hyperthyroidism that later progressed to Graves' ophthalmopathy. Material for sequencing was blood.

CDR3 nucleotides: TGTGCCAGCAGTCGTTCCGGGTCCCTTGAAAAACTGTTTTTT. Translated: CASSRSGSLEKLFF. This chain links TRBV7-9 with TRBJ1-4, with D uncertain. The CDR3 sequence is 14 residues long. Per germline, CDR1 SEHNR and CDR2 FQNEAQ (reference sequence). V lost 6 bases, J lost 7 bases, and 15 bases lay in between.